This TCR beta chain was profiled in a study of type 1 and type 2 diabetes patients. Study-wide background: From PBMCs, CD4+ and CD8+ T cells were isolated by magnetic microbeads.

No donor had another autoimmune disease or recent infection within four weeks. Amplification started from genomic DNA. Amplification of the beta chain CDR3 used 30 forward and 13 reverse multiplex primers. MiXCR, applied by TCRdb to the multiplex PCR reads, yields one record per CDR3 protein. The sample lists under 300,000 distinct CDR3 sequences, roughly 50% occurring once. Germline lookup yields CDR1 SGHTA and CDR2 FQGTGA. The CDR3 is 17 amino acids. The junction had 8 bases not matched to a gene; V was cut back by 4 bases and J by 5 bases. This clonotype originated in a man younger than 35 with type 2 diabetes. The chain carries TRBV7-3 and TRBJ2-1, with 13 bases that match TRBD2. What was sequenced was peripheral blood mononuclear cells (PBMCs). The CDR3 DNA reads TGTGCCAGCAGCTCCGGGACTAGCGGGGCAATTCACAATGAGCAGTTCTTC. Translation: CASSSGTSGAIHNEQFF. The full variable domain, with the rest looked up from reference TRBV7-3 and TRBJ2-1, is GAGVSQTPSNKVTEKGKYVELRCDPISGHTALYWYRQSLGQGPEFLIYFQGTGAADDSGLPNDRFFAVRPEGSVSTLKIQRTERGDSAVYLCASSSGTSGAIHNEQFFGPGTRLTVL.